This is a list of T cell receptor beta chains from one sample in a study of breast tumors, draining lymph nodes, adjacent tissues. One entry per CDR3 protein results from TCRdb running MiXCR on the multiplex PCR reads. In the table there are 200,000 or so distinct CDR3 sequences, approximately 33% of which are singletons. Sequencing was done on a sample of axillary lymph node tissue. These receptors all come from a female donor with breast cancer. Some clones in this sample may be carry-over from other donors' samples. Both conserved end residues are trimmed from each CDR3.

J gene: TRBJ2-1
V gene: TRBV20-1
CDR3 protein: SARDYAGGPNEQF

J gene: TRBJ2-7
V gene: TRBV9
CDR3 protein: ASSGSTGVEQY

J gene: TRBJ2-5
V gene: TRBV13
CDR3 protein: ASSDPNSSGGETQY

J gene: TRBJ1-3
V gene: TRBV6-1
CDR3 protein: ASSEATVTIY

J gene: TRBJ2-7
V gene: TRBV5-1
CDR3 protein: ASSLGQGAAPRFPYEQY

J gene: TRBJ2-5
V gene: TRBV3-1
CDR3 protein: ASSRTSGGRETQY

J gene: TRBJ2-7
V gene: TRBV18
CDR3 protein: ASSPPFESHYEQY

J gene: TRBJ1-5
V gene: TRBV20-1
CDR3 protein: SAQGPGDSNQPQH

J gene: TRBJ2-3
V gene: TRBV12-3/TRBV12-4
CDR3 protein: ATSLGLAGTDTQY

J gene: TRBJ2-7
V gene: TRBV4-3
CDR3 protein: ASSQHYSGSPTYEQY

J gene: TRBJ2-5
V gene: TRBV3-1
CDR3 protein: ASSQDGGKETQY